Described below is a single T cell receptor (beta chain) sequence and its context. The data are from a study of blood T cell repertoires in COVID-19. Study in general: There were acute and convalescent COVID-19 samples, and they came from the United States, Italy and Spain.

The study assigned cohorts using participant-reported clinical history. In Cohort 3, a recovered donor had either two negative PCRs, clearance, or symptom resolution. As processed by the authors: Reference gene primer amplification gave nucleated cell count estimates. TCRdb's table, derived via immunoSEQ multiplex PCR, lists solely in-frame clones and lacks some. That table furnishes V, J and clone size, whereas the DNA furnished D and trimming. This table has roughly 200,000 clones, around 82% appearing once. Trimming took off 3 bases at V and 1 base at J, with 16 bases between the two ends. This CDR3 comprises 17 residues. Germline V gene data show CDR1 as SGDLS and CDR2 as YYNGEE.

This TCR was sampled from a man aged 35-49 years who had recovered from COVID-19. This chain uses TRBV9 with TRBJ2-2, with D perhaps TRBD1 (7 bases). The sample was PBMCs or T cells enriched from blood (not recorded which). The CDR3: CASSALGGQMNTGELFF. DNA for the CDR3: TGTGCCAGCAGCGCCCTGGGGGGACAGATGAACACCGGGGAGCTGTTTTTT.